This record concerns one TCR beta chain sequence. Its specificity is not known. Other nucleotide sequences from this sample produce the same CDR3. These data are taken from a study of shared clonotypes between healthy human individuals. Germline V CDR1 and CDR2: KGHSH, LQKENI. The CDR3 sequence is 14 residues long. V shed 3 bases and J 4 bases; nucleotides not matched to a gene: 2. Assay runs were performed at deep level. Using immunoSEQ multiplex PCR, the repertoire was profiled, and TCRdb retains in-frame clones only, with some absent. The sample shows 2 million to 2.5 million clones, almost 96% of them seen only once. Overall study findings and caveats: Expectations were that clonotype sharing among donors would be affected by sequencing depth. With few donors, the genetic and exposure-history diversity represented was limited. Memory subsets generally showed smaller estimated richness than naive subsets did.

This receptor was taken from a man younger than 35 in good health. The chain couples TRBV18 to TRBJ1-5; 8 bases line up with TRBD1. Sequencing input: naive CD4+ T cells sorted from blood. Subset specified: CD45RA+ positively selected. This chain's CDR3 is CASSPQGANQPQHF. In nucleotides, the CDR3 is TGTGCCAGCTCACCCCAGGGGGCTAATCAGCCCCAGCATTTT.